A single sample is the source of the 5 T cell receptor beta chains below, sequenced in a study of blood T cells in healthy people across ages. Alongside a J-beta primer mix, a sample-barcoded 5' primer served in a second PCR lasting about 6 to 12 cycles. TCRdb re-derived calls from the 5' RACE reads in MiXCR, one entry per CDR3 protein. The data show more than 450,000 distinct CDR3 sequences, 25% to 35% seen once. The same data also went into a second study, on T cells of mothers and their children.

The sequencing sample was made of blood. These TCRs come from a boy under 10 years old in good health.

This clonotype showed up just a few times. The rearrangement uses TRBV10-3 and TRBJ2-5; 9 nucleotides align to TRBD2. CDR1 is ENHRY, CDR2 SYGVKD, per germline. The CDR3 has 14 amino acids. With 6 bases clipped from V and 0 bases from J, the junction kept 2 bases outside the gene matches. The DNA for the CDR3 is TGTGCCATCAGGGGGACTAGCAACCAAGAGACCCAGTACTTC. It is translated as CAIRGTSNQETQYF.

This clonotype turned up a few times. This chain joins TRBV7-3 and TRBJ2-1; TRBD1 is a possible D gene (5 bases). The V end lost 0 bases, the J end lost 0 bases, and 12 bases lay between the germline ends. The CDR3 is 17 residues long. Germline assignment: CDR1 SGHTA and CDR2 FQGTGA. This chain's CDR3 is CASSLTPGLSSYNEQFF. In DNA form, the CDR3 reads TGTGCCAGCAGCTTAACCCCAGGGTTAAGCTCCTACAATGAGCAGTTCTTC.

The rearrangement uses TRBV11-2 and TRBJ2-6; 7 nucleotides align to TRBD2. In germline, CDR1 is SGHAT, CDR2 FQNNGV. The J segment lost 11 bases and the V segment lost 3 bases, leaving 7 bases of the junction unmatched. This CDR3 comprises 14 residues. CDR3 amino acids: CASSFGPREDVLTF. CDR3 DNA sequence: TGTGCCAGCAGCTTCGGACCCCGGGAGGACGTCCTGACTTTC. The entire variable domain, with the rest obtained from reference TRBV11-2 and TRBJ2-6, is as follows: EAGVAQSPRYKIIEKRQSVAFWCNPISGHATLYWYQQILGQGPKLLIQFQNNGVVDDSQLPKDRFSAERLKGVDSTLKIQPAKLEDSAVYLCASSFGPREDVLTFGAGSRLTVL.

The CDR3 DNA reads TGTGCCAGCTCACCATCCGGGACTGAAGCTTTCTTT. Translating gives CASSPSGTEAFF. V and J are TRBV18 and TRBJ1-1; D is unresolved. Germline V gene data show CDR1 as KGHSH and CDR2 as LQKENI. This CDR3 contains 12 residues. V gave up 2 bases and J gave up 5 bases, with 6 bases separating them. The full variable domain, in which reference TRBV18 and TRBJ1-1 provide the parts outside the CDR3, is NAGVMQNPRHLVRRRGQEARLRCSPMKGHSHVYWYRQLPEEGLKFMVYLQKENIIDESGMPKERFSAEFPKEGPSILRIQQVVRGDSAAYFCASSPSGTEAFFGQGTRLTVV.

The rearrangement links TRBV27 to TRBJ1-2; TRBD1 is a possible D gene (6 bases). The ends were cut back, 1 base at V and 7 bases at J, with 13 bases in the middle. This CDR3 is built from 14 residues. The germline V gene encodes CDR1 MNHEY and CDR2 SMNVEV (reference sequence). This chain's CDR3 is CASSLYYRDPGYTF. In DNA form, the CDR3 reads TGTGCCAGCAGTTTATATTACAGGGATCCTGGCTACACCTTC.